These T cell receptor beta chains were read from a single sample in a study of cytomegalovirus exposure and HLA in healthy donors. Assay used: immunoSEQ multiplex PCR; TCRdb lists only in-frame clones, some missing. The data contain 200,000 to 250,000 clones, approximately 78% of them singletons. The source material was PBMCs. These receptors were taken from a male donor in good health and CMV-seronegative. The CDR3 runs from the conserved cysteine through the conserved F or W. D genes are given only for firm matches. Clone size is not always given. Where it is, it says once, few, many or a class for expanded clones.

V	D	J	size	CDR3	DNA
TRBV27	TRBD1	TRBJ2-7	-	CASSTQGAGYEQYF	TGTGCCAGCAGTACTCAGGGGGCTGGATACGAGCAGTACTTT
TRBV19	-	TRBJ1-5	few	CASSPLQGAQPQHF	TGTGCCAGTAGTCCGCTTCAGGGTGCTCAGCCCCAGCATTTT
TRBV5-6	-	TRBJ1-1	few	CASSFQAILNTEAFF	TGTGCCAGCAGCTTTCAGGCGATCCTGAACACTGAAGCTTTCTTT
TRBV19	-	TRBJ1-1	-	CASSSGVNTEAFF	TGTGCCAGTAGTTCGGGGGTGAACACTGAAGCTTTCTTT
TRBV7-2	TRBD1	TRBJ2-2	-	CASSLAPPWTGSGNTGELFF	TGTGCCAGCAGCTTAGCCCCTCCCTGGACAGGGTCTGGTAACACCGGGGAGCTGTTTTTT
TRBV19	TRBD2	TRBJ2-1	-	CASSIRLPGLARNEQFF	TGTGCCAGTAGTATTCGACTTCCGGGACTAGCTCGCAATGAGCAGTTCTTC
TRBV7-9	-	TRBJ2-7	-	CSSSLERLTGYEQYF	TGTTCCAGCAGCTTAGAGCGGTTGACAGGCTACGAGCAGTACTTC
TRBV18	-	TRBJ2-3	-	CASSPSDSRFTDTQYF	TGTGCCAGCTCACCAAGCGATTCGCGGTTCACAGATACGCAGTATTTT
TRBV19	-	TRBJ1-1	-	CASSIPGSPLNTEAFF	TGTGCCAGTAGTATCCCCGGTAGCCCCTTGAACACTGAAGCTTTCTTT
TRBV5-1	TRBD2	TRBJ2-5	-	CASSLGLAGSQETQYF	TGCGCCAGCAGCTTGGGACTAGCGGGCAGCCAAGAGACCCAGTACTTC
TRBV27	TRBD2	TRBJ2-2	-	CASSSPTSSANTGELFF	TGTGCCAGCAGTTCGCCGACTAGCAGCGCGAACACCGGGGAGCTGTTTTTT
TRBV6-1	-	TRBJ1-4	few	CASTYRGVNEKLFF	TGTGCCAGCACCTACCGGGGTGTTAATGAAAAACTGTTTTTT
TRBV5-6	-	TRBJ1-5	-	CASSSGGYSNQPQHF	TGTGCCAGCAGCTCAGGTGGATATAGCAATCAGCCCCAGCATTTT
TRBV2	TRBD1	TRBJ1-2	once	CASRDRTGAYGYTF	TGTGCCAGCAGGGATCGGACAGGTGCTTATGGCTACACCTTC
TRBV4-1	-	TRBJ2-7	-	CASSLTGGDYEQYF	TGCGCCAGCAGCCTAACAGGGGGGGACTACGAGCAGTACTTC
TRBV6-5	-	TRBJ1-4	once	CASSFIYSATNEKLFF	TGTGCCAGCAGTTTCATCTATTCCGCAACTAATGAAAAACTGTTTTTT
TRBV21-1	-	TRBJ2-5	-	CASSIAGSGGETQYF	TGTGCCAGCAGCATTGCGGGATCCGGGGGGGAGACCCAGTACTTC
TRBV5-1	-	TRBJ2-5	once	CASSSGLLWQETQYF	TGCGCCAGCAGCTCCGGACTCCTATGGCAAGAGACCCAGTACTTC
TRBV5-4	TRBD1	TRBJ2-3	-	CASSLRTGPKEDTQYF	TGTGCCAGCAGCCTACGGACAGGCCCGAAGGAGGATACGCAGTATTTT
TRBV19	TRBD1	TRBJ1-5	-	CASSPGQGNNQPQHF	TGTGCCAGTAGTCCTGGACAGGGGAACAATCAGCCCCAGCATTTT
TRBV7-8	-	TRBJ2-7	-	CASGWDIQSEQYF	TGTGCCAGCGGGTGGGACATACAAAGCGAGCAGTACTTC
TRBV7-8	TRBD1	TRBJ1-2	few	CASSLEGTANGYTF	TGTGCCAGCAGCTTAGAAGGGACAGCAAATGGCTACACCTTC
TRBV19	TRBD1	TRBJ2-1	-	CASSIQTGVLGEQFF	TGTGCCAGTAGTATCCAAACAGGGGTCCTCGGTGAGCAGTTCTTC
TRBV19	-	TRBJ1-1	-	CASSMPRGGTEAFF	TGTGCCAGTAGTATGCCCCGGGGGGGCACTGAAGCTTTCTTT
TRBV18	-	TRBJ2-3	-	CARLPIATDTQYF	TGTGCCAGGCTCCCTATCGCAACAGATACGCAGTATTTT
TRBV19	-	TRBJ2-1	-	CASSMSENEQFF	TGTGCCAGTAGTATGTCTGAGAATGAGCAGTTCTTC
TRBV6-5	TRBD1	TRBJ2-3	-	CASSYRGQGRDTQYF	TGTGCCAGCAGTTACCGAGGACAGGGGCGAGATACGCAGTATTTT
TRBV19	-	TRBJ2-2	-	CASTPGGGWGTGELFF	TGTGCCAGTACCCCTGGAGGGGGCTGGGGCACCGGGGAGCTGTTTTTT
TRBV7-2	TRBD2	TRBJ2-3	-	CASSPQGLAGASTDTQYF	TGTGCCAGCAGCCCTCAGGGGCTAGCGGGGGCCTCCACAGATACGCAGTATTTT
TRBV9	-	TRBJ2-7	-	CASSVEAGVSYEQYF	TGTGCCAGCAGCGTAGAGGCCGGGGTTAGCTACGAGCAGTACTTC
TRBV11-2	-	TRBJ2-1	-	CASSARGSSYNEQFF	TGTGCCAGCAGCGCCCGGGGGAGCTCCTACAATGAGCAGTTCTTC
TRBV5-1	TRBD1	TRBJ2-7	-	CASSAGQGDYEQYF	TGCGCCAGCAGCGCGGGACAGGGCGACTACGAGCAGTACTTC
TRBV27	-	TRBJ2-7	-	CASSTTRVSSYEQYF	TGTGCCAGCAGCACCACCAGGGTAAGCTCCTACGAGCAGTACTTC
TRBV10-3	-	TRBJ1-2	-	CAISPQGGNYGYTF	TGTGCCATCAGCCCACAAGGGGGTAACTATGGCTACACCTTC
TRBV5-4	-	TRBJ1-3	few	CASSPGGTGGNTIYF	TGTGCCAGCAGCCCCGGCGGTACCGGAGGAAACACCATATATTTT
TRBV29-1	-	TRBJ2-1	-	CSVKAGQPDNEQFF	TGCAGCGTAAAAGCGGGCCAACCCGACAATGAGCAGTTCTTC
TRBV5-1	-	TRBJ1-1	-	CASSLVWGGTEAFF	TGCGCCAGCAGCTTGGTTTGGGGGGGGACTGAAGCTTTCTTT
TRBV28	-	TRBJ2-7	few	CASSARGLIGGDEQYF	TGTGCCAGCAGTGCAAGGGGACTGATCGGGGGAGACGAGCAGTACTTC
TRBV19	-	TRBJ1-2	-	CASTTGNYGYTF	TGTGCCAGTACAACAGGGAACTATGGCTACACCTTC
TRBV13	TRBD1	TRBJ2-7	-	CASSRDGTAYYEQYF	TGTGCCAGCAGTCGGGACGGGACAGCGTACTACGAGCAGTACTTC
TRBV19	-	TRBJ2-3	-	CASKLRAGGTDTQYF	TGTGCCAGTAAGTTGCGGGCAGGCGGCACAGATACGCAGTATTTT
TRBV6-4	-	TRBJ2-3	-	CASSTSSSTDTQYF	TGTGCCAGCAGTACTAGTTCCAGCACAGATACGCAGTATTTT
TRBV6-1	-	TRBJ1-6	-	CASSAGPYNSPLHF	TGTGCCAGCAGTGCAGGCCCCTATAATTCACCCCTCCACTTT
TRBV7-6	TRBD2	TRBJ2-3	-	CASSVTTSGRPTDTQYF	TGTGCCAGCAGCGTAACGACTAGCGGGAGACCCACAGATACGCAGTATTTT
TRBV6-5	TRBD2	TRBJ2-3	-	CASSSAGGPTDTQYF	TGTGCCAGCAGTTCAGCGGGAGGACCCACAGATACGCAGTATTTT